The entry below gives a single TCR beta chain sequence along with its context. Its cognate antigen has yet to be identified. No base qualities exist here, and no much larger clone lies one base off it. TCR CDR3 regions were amplified from genomic DNA by multiplex PCR using the deep immunoSEQ assay. Extracted genomic DNA from each cell subset was spread evenly across all wells of several immunoSEQ 96-well plates, with each plate serving as a replicate. For sorted subsets, about 200 ng genomic DNA, equal to 30,000 to 35,000 T cell genomes, was loaded into each replicate PCR. The purified libraries were quantified using a Qubit 3.0 fluorometer, sized with a Bioanalyzer 2100, and then quantified again using the KAPA Library Quantification kit. Every immunoSEQ 96-well plate was sequenced on a dedicated single-read 150-cycle Illumina NextSeq 550 flow cell. The published analysis was carried out like this. Because the immunoSEQ output held only junctional sequences and lacked quality scores, the filtering could not match the filtering applied to full-length reads. Sequences were annotated with PyIR, a Python wrapper for IgBLAST v1.9, and V/J genes and CDR3 were assigned using IMGT germline references. Reads were filtered out if the reads had weak V/J assignments (E-value above 1e-6), no CDR3, stop codons, out-of-frame junctions, or ambiguous translated residues. V3J clonotypes were defined by identical inferred V gene, J gene, and CDR3 amino acid sequence. To compute the percentage overlap between repertoires, the number of shared unique clonotypes was divided by the size of the smaller repertoire. Richness of each repertoire was evaluated using RTK rarefaction, the Chao1 estimator, and Recon v2.1 estimates of unobserved clonotypes. For all TCRbeta clonotypes obtained by the gDNA method from a few donors, generation probabilities were computed with OLGA. The table comes from immuneACCESS by way of TCRdb, which keeps in-frame sequences with V and J called. Part of the clones is missing from these tables; in studies checked, under half for an unresolved V gene and the rest for unknown reasons. The V and J calls and clone size were taken over from that table, and D and trimming were inferred from the DNA. The sample yields 2,500,000 or so clones; more than 90% were counted once. The top ten clonotypes cover over 0.12% of the sample.

Reading the germline V gene gives CDR1 ENHRY and CDR2 SYGVKD. The CDR3 spans 16 residues, from the cysteine through the phenylalanine. The kept DNA is CDR3 alone, 48 bases in frame from the first base. Germline trimming: 5 bases from V, 0 bases from J; junction bases outside gene matches: 5. Donors were healthy HIV-negative adults with no recently reported acute infections or vaccinations. Every donor was a Caucasian adult residing in Nashville, Tennessee, USA. CD4+ T cells were enriched by magnetic negative selection, after which naive cells were positively selected on CD45RA and the negative fraction was taken as the memory subset. Blood was obtained by leukapheresis, after which PBMCs were separated by Ficoll-Histopaque density gradient centrifugation and cryopreserved in liquid nitrogen vapor phase. Analytical flow cytometry was used to check the purity and quantity of each magnetically sorted T cell population. From each sorted fraction, genomic DNA was isolated and quantified by UV absorbance on a Nanodrop 2000c.

The sample comes from a study of shared clonotypes between healthy human individuals (TCRdb year 2020). About the investigation overall: The cohort included a few men and a couple of women between 18 and 49 years of age. For each donor, three plates each were used for CD4 naive and CD4 memory, two plates were used for CD8 naive, and one plate was used for CD8 memory. The study deeply sequenced blood TCR repertoires of about 5 healthy adults to estimate repertoire size and the extent of clonotype sharing between individuals. Libraries were prepared and TCR repertoires were sequenced by different laboratories using diverse techniques, in order to increase sequencing depth and limit assay-specific biases. Each donor's leukapheresis produced roughly between roughly 0.94 and 9.5 billion PBMCs. Overall study results and their limits: Clonotypes shared by all four sorted-subset donors showed higher generation probabilities than non-shared clonotypes. Only blood was sampled, and tissue TCR repertoires likely differ from those in blood. When several donors were compared, the shared fraction of clonotypes was about 5.2% for naive CD4, around 3.6% for naive CD8, about 2.4% for memory CD4, and about 0.36% for memory CD8. Naive subsets generally had larger estimated clonotype richness than memory subsets did. The small number of donors limited the genetic and exposure-history diversity represented. Based on pairwise subsampling, the degree of clonotype sharing among donors was expected to be affected by sequencing depth. Rarefaction of sorted-subset datasets indicated incomplete sequencing despite the large sequencing depth.

The chain uses TRBV10-3 and TRBJ1-5; 9 bases in the junction line up with TRBD1. Sample: naive CD4+ T cells sorted from blood. This specimen's cell subset or site label, interpreted: CD45RA+ positively selected. The receptor was derived from a man aged 18 to 29 in good health. The sequenced DNA is TGTGCCATCAGTCCGGGACAGGGCTATAGCAATCAGCCCCAGCATTTT. Its product reads: CAISPGQGYSNQPQHF.